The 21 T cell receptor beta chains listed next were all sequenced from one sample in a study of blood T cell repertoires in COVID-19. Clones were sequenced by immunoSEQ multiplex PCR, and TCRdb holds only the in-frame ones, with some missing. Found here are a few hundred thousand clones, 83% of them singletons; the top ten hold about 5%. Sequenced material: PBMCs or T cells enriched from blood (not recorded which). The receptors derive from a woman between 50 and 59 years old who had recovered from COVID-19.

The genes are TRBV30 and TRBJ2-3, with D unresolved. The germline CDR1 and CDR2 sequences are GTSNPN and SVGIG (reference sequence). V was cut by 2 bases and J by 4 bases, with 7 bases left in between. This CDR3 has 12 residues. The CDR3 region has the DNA TGTGCCTGGAGTACGAGCGCAGATACGCAGTATTTT. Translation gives CAWSTSADTQYF.

CDR3 loop: CASSLIHTGAGSPLHF. The CDR3 DNA sequence: TGTGCCAGCAGCCTAATACATACAGGGGCCGGTTCACCCCTCCACTTT. This chain connects TRBV11-2 to TRBJ1-6; 7 bases are shared with TRBD1. The CDR3 has 16 amino acids. V lost 5 bases and J lost 9; bases outside the gene matches: 13. The germline CDR1 and CDR2 sequences are SGHAT and FQNNGV.

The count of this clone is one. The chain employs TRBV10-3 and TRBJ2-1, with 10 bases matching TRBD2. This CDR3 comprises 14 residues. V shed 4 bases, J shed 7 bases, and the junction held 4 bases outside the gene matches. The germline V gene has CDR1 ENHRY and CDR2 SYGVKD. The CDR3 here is CAISALAGVNEQFF. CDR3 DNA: TGTGCCATCAGTGCGCTAGCGGGAGTAAATGAGCAGTTCTTC.

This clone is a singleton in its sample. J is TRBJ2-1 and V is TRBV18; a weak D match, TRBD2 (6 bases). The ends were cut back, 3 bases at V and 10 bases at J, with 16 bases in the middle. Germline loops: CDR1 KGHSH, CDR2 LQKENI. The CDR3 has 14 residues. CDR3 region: CASSPVLASGEQFF. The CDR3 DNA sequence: TGTGCCAGCTCACCGGTACTAGCCTCAGGGGAGCAGTTCTTC.

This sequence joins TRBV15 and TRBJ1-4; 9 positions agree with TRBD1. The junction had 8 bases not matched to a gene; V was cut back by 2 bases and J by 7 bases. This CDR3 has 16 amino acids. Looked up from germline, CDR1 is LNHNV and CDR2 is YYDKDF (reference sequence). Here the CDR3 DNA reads TGTGCCACCAGCAGATTGACAGGGGGTGGTGGTGAAAAACTGTTTTTT. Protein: CATSRLTGGGGEKLFF.

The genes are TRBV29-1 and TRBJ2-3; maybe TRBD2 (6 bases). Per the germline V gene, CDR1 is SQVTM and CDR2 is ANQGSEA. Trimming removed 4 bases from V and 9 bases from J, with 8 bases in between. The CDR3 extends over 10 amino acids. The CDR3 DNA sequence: TGCAGCGTTGTAGCGGAAACGCAGTATTTT. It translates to CSVVAETQYF.

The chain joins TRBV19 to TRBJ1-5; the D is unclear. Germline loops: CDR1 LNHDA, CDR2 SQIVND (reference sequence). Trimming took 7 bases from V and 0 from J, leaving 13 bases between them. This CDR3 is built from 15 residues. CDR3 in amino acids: CASTPAWFSNQPQHF. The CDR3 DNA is TGTGCCAGTACCCCTGCGTGGTTTAGCAATCAGCCCCAGCATTTT.

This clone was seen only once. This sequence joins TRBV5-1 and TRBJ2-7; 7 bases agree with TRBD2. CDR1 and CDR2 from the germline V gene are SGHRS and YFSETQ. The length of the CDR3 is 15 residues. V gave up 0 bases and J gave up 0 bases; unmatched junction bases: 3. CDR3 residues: CASSLDGGGSYEQYF. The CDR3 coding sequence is TGCGCCAGCAGCTTGGATGGCGGGGGCTCCTACGAGCAGTACTTC. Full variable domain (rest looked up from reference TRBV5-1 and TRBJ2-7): KAGVTQTPRYLIKTRGQQVTLSCSPISGHRSVSWYQQTPGQGLQFLFEYFSETQRNKGNFPGRFSGRQFSNSRSEMNVSTLELGDSALYLCASSLDGGGSYEQYFGPGTRLTVT.

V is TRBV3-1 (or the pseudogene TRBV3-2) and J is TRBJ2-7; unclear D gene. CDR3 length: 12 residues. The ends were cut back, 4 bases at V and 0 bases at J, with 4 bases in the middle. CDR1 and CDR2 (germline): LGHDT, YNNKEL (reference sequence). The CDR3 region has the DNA TGTGCCAGCAGCCGGAGCTCCTACGAGCAGTACTTC. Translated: CASSRSSYEQYF.

The CDR3 is CASSLASGAMNTEAFF. The CDR3 nucleotides read TGCGCCAGCAGCTTGGCGTCTGGGGCAATGAACACTGAAGCTTTCTTT. The genes are TRBV5-1 and TRBJ1-1, with D tentatively TRBD1 (5 bases). The CDR3 has 16 amino acids. Germline-derived CDR1 and CDR2 are SGHRS and YFSETQ. Trimming took 0 bases from V and 0 from J, leaving 12 bases between them.

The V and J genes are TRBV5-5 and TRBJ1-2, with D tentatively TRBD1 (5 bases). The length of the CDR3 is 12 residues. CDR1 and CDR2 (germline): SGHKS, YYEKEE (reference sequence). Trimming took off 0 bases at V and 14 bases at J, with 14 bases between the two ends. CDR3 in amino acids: CASSLVGQGYTF. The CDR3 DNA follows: TGTGCCAGCAGCTTGGTCGGGCAGGGTTATACCTTC.

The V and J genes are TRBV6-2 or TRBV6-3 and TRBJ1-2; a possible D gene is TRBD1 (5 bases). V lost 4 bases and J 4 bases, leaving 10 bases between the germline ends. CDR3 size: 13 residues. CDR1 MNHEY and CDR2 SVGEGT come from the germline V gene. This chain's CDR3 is CASSSGPGYGYTF. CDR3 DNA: TGTGCCAGCAGTTCAGGGCCGGGCTATGGCTACACCTTC.

As DNA, the CDR3 is TGCGCCAGCAGCCAAAAATGGGGGCATTATCACAATCAGCCCCAGCATTTT. It translates to CASSQKWGHYHNQPQHF. The chain is built from TRBV4-3 and TRBJ1-5; a possible D gene is TRBD1 (6 bases). CDR1 is LGHNA, CDR2 YSLEER, per germline. The CDR3 covers 17 residues. V dropped 2 bases and J dropped 3 bases, with 17 bases sitting between them.

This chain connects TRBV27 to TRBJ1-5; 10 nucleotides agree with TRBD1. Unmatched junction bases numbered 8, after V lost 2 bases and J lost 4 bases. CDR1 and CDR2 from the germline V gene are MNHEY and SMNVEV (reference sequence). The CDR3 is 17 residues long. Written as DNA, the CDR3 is TGTGCCAGCAGTTTACCTTCCGGACAGGGGGAAAATCAGCCCCAGCATTTT. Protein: CASSLPSGQGENQPQHF.

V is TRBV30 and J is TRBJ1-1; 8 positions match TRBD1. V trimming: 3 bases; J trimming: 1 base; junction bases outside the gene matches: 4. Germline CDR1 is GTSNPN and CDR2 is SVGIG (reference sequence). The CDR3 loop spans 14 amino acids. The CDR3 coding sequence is TGTGCCTGGAGGGCAGGGGGCCGGAACACTGAAGCTTTCTTT. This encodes CAWRAGGRNTEAFF.

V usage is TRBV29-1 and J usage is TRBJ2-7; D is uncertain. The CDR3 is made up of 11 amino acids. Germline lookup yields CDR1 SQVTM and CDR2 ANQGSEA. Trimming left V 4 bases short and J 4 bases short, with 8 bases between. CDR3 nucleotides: TGCAGCGTTGTTGTAATATACGAGCAGTACTTC. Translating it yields CSVVVIYEQYF.

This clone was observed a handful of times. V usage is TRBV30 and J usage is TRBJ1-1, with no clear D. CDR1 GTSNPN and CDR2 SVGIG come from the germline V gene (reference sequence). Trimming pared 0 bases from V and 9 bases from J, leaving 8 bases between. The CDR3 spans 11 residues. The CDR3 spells CAWSVWAKAFF. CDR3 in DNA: TGTGCCTGGAGTGTATGGGCAAAAGCTTTCTTT.

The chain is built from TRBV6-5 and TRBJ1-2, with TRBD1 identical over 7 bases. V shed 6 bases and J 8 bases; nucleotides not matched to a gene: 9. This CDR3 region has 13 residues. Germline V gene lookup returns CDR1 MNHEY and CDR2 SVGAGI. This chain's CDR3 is CASSLRQGGGYTF. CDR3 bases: TGTGCCAGCAGCCTCAGACAGGGCGGAGGCTACACCTTC.

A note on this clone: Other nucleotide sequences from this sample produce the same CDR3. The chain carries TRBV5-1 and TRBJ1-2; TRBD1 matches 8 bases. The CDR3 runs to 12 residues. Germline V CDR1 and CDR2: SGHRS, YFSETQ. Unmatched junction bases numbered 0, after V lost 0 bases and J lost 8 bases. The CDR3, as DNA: TGCGCCAGCAGCTTGGGACAGGGGGGCTACACCTTC. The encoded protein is CASSLGQGGYTF.

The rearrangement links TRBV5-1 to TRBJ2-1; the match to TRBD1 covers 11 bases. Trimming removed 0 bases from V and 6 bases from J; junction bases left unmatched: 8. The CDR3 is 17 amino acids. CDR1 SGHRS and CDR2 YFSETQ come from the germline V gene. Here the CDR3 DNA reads TGCGCCAGCAGCTTGGCCCGGACAGGGGGCTTCGGCAATGAGCAGTTCTTC. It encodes CASSLARTGGFGNEQFF.

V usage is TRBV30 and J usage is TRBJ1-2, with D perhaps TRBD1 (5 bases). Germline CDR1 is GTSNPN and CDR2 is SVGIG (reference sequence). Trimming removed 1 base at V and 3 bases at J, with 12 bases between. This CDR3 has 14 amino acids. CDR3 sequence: CAWSGRGGYYGYTF. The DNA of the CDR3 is TGTGCCTGGAGTGGTCGGGGGGGGTACTATGGCTACACCTTC.